The present T cell receptor beta chain was sequenced within a study of blood T cell repertoires in COVID-19. Study-wide context: Collection of acute and convalescent COVID-19 samples took place in the United States, Italy and Spain. In each case, the material was cDNA or gDNA derived from T cells, B-cell-depleted T cells, or PBMCs.

Trimming cost V 0 bases and J 10 bases, with 10 bases left between them. This CDR3 contains 13 residues. From germline, CDR1 is LGHDT and CDR2 YNNKEL (reference sequence). Per the authors' pipeline: Amplification with reference gene primers provided the estimates of nucleated cell counts. Libraries were prepared by immunoSEQ multiplex PCR; TCRdb keeps only in-frame clonotypes and omits some of them. For V, J and clone size, that table is used; D and trimming come from the DNA. Of about 160,000 clones in the sample, 87% are singletons; the top ten hold 3.5% to 4%. This rearrangement joins TRBV3-1 (or the pseudogene TRBV3-2) to TRBJ2-1, with D unresolved. The material sequenced was peripheral blood. The source is a woman aged 55-70 years who had recovered from COVID-19. CDR3 DNA: TGTGCCAGCAGCCAAGACCGACATAGGGAGCAGTTCTTC. Residues: CASSQDRHREQFF.